The rows below give T cell receptor beta chains drawn from one sample of a study of a mutant IDH1 vaccine in newly diagnosed glioma. Data came from immunoSEQ multiplex PCR; TCRdb stores just in-frame clones and leaves some out. The sample lists around 53,000 clones, 65% to 85% occurring once. Their recognized antigens are unknown. The sequencing here drew on PBMCs, taken from a glioma patient whose treatment included an IDH1 peptide vaccine. The receptors originated from a woman aged 25-40 years with glioma. Some clones in this sample may be carry-over from other donors' samples. Both conserved end residues are part of each CDR3. The D gene is left open where the match is weak. Size is stated for part of the rows, as once, few or many counts, or as a class when the clone is expanded.

once,TRBJ2-1,NA,15,TRBV5-1,TGCGCCAGCAGCTTGGTAACTCCCCGGAGTAATGAGCAGTTCTTC,CASSLVTPRSNEQFF
NA,TRBJ1-2,TRBD1,14,TRBV27,TGTGCCAGCAGTCCGGGACAGGGGGTGGATGGCTACACCTTC,CASSPGQGVDGYTF
NA,TRBJ1-5,NA,14,TRBV28,TGTGCCAGCAGTTTATTCGGACAGAATCAGCCCCAGCATTTT,CASSLFGQNQPQHF
NA,TRBJ1-4,NA,15,TRBV7-9,TGTGCCAGCAGCTTAATCGGGGAAACTAATGAAAAACTGTTTTTT,CASSLIGETNEKLFF
NA,TRBJ1-1,NA,11,TRBV10-1,TGCGCCAGCACGGGTAGCGGTGAAGCTTTCTTT,CASTGSGEAFF
NA,TRBJ1-2,NA,14,TRBV4-1,TGCGCCAGCAGCCAAGACGGGCGGGTCCGCGGCTACACCTTC,CASSQDGRVRGYTF
NA,TRBJ2-1,NA,15,TRBV7-9,TGTGCCAGCAGGATTGGAGCGGGTTTCTACAATGAGCAGTTCTTC,CASRIGAGFYNEQFF
NA,TRBJ1-1,TRBD1,15,TRBV6-5,TGTGCCAGCAGTTACTCGTATGGACAGGGGGCTGAAGCTTTCTTT,CASSYSYGQGAEAFF
few,TRBJ1-1,TRBD1,12,TRBV19,TGTGCCAGTAAACAGGGACAGACTGAAGCTTTCTTT,CASKQGQTEAFF
NA,TRBJ1-3,TRBD1,15,TRBV28,TGTGCCAGCAGTCCACAGGGGATGGGTGGAAACACCATATATTTT,CASSPQGMGGNTIYF
NA,TRBJ2-3,NA,16,TRBV4-1,TGCGCCAGCAGCCAAGTAATCACGGCCTTTACAGATACGCAGTATTTT,CASSQVITAFTDTQYF
NA,TRBJ2-7,NA,13,TRBV5-5,TGTGCCAGCAGCTTGGGGGGCCGGTACGAGCAGTACTTC,CASSLGGRYEQYF
NA,TRBJ1-2,NA,14,TRBV5-8,TGTGCCAGCGGCTTTCCGGGGGGGACCTATGGCTACACCTTC,CASGFPGGTYGYTF
few,TRBJ1-1,NA,11,TRBV30,TGTGCCTGGAGTGTCTGGCAGGAACTCCCCTTT,CAWSVWQELPF
NA,TRBJ2-2,NA,15,TRBV4-1,TGCGCCAGCAGCCAAGATCTAGGCGGGGCCGGGGAGCTGTTTTTT,CASSQDLGGAGELFF
NA,TRBJ2-4,NA,15,TRBV4-1,TGCGCCAGCAGCCCTCGGGGTAGCAGCAAAAACATTCAGTACTTC,CASSPRGSSKNIQYF
NA,TRBJ2-1,TRBD2,15,TRBV9,TGTGCCAGCAGCGTAGTGACTAGCGAATACAATGAGCAGTTCTTC,CASSVVTSEYNEQFF
once,TRBJ1-2,NA,14,TRBV15,TGTGCCACCAGCACCGAGTTGGTAAACTATGGCTACACCTTC,CATSTELVNYGYTF
NA,TRBJ2-1,TRBD1,14,TRBV19,TGTGCCAGTACCCAGGGGGCAGGTTACAATGAGCAGTTCTTC,CASTQGAGYNEQFF
NA,TRBJ2-7,TRBD2,15,TRBV18,TGTGCCAGCTCACGGGGGACTAGCGGGACCTACGAGCAGTACTTC,CASSRGTSGTYEQYF
NA,TRBJ1-5,NA,14,TRBV5-6,TGTGCCAGCAGCTTGGGATGGGGCGTTCAGCCCCAGCATTTT,CASSLGWGVQPQHF
NA,TRBJ2-7,TRBD2,15,TRBV7-6,TGTGCCAGCAGTCCGACTAGCGGGGGGGACTACGAGCAGTACTTC,CASSPTSGGDYEQYF
once,TRBJ1-5,NA,16,TRBV4-1,TGCGCCAGCAGCCAAGTTCACCCAGGGGTGGATCAGCCCCAGCATTTT,CASSQVHPGVDQPQHF
few,TRBJ1-1,NA,13,TRBV7-2,TGTGCCAGCAGCCCGCGACAGAACACTGAAGCTTTCTTT,CASSPRQNTEAFF
once,TRBJ1-2,TRBD1,18,TRBV9,TGTGCCAGCAGCTTCCAGAATGGACAGGGCCCCACTAACTATGGCTACACCTTC,CASSFQNGQGPTNYGYTF
NA,TRBJ1-2,TRBD1,14,TRBV28,TGTGCCTCTCGGGGGACAGACATTAACTATGGCTACACCTTC,CASRGTDINYGYTF
NA,TRBJ1-1,NA,15,TRBV9,TGTGCCAGCAGCGTAGGGGGCTTCGAGTACACTGAAGCTTTCTTT,CASSVGGFEYTEAFF
NA,TRBJ1-5,NA,16,TRBV30,TGTGCCTGGAGTCCCAGGGAGGGGTATGGCAATCAGCCCCAGCATTTT,CAWSPREGYGNQPQHF
NA,TRBJ2-5,NA,15,TRBV6-5,TGTGCCAGCATTAGAAGTTGGGGCAGGCAAGAGACCCAGTACTTC,CASIRSWGRQETQYF
NA,TRBJ1-3,NA,14,TRBV9,TGTGCCAGCAGCGCTGGCGGCACTGGAAACACCATATATTTT,CASSAGGTGNTIYF
NA,TRBJ1-5,NA,15,TRBV6-6,TGTGCCAGCATTCACAGGGTTGGGAGCAATCAGCCCCAGCATTTT,CASIHRVGSNQPQHF
NA,TRBJ1-2,NA,13,TRBV19,TGTGCCAGCACACTGGACAGATTCTATGGCTACACCTTC,CASTLDRFYGYTF
NA,TRBJ2-7,NA,13,TRBV7-7,TGTGCTAGCAGCTTAGCGGACGGAGACGAGCAGTACTTC,CASSLADGDEQYF
NA,TRBJ2-7,TRBD2,17,TRBV7-6,TGTGCCAGCAGCTTAGGGGTAGCGGGAGGGCCCCCGTACGAGCAGTACTTC,CASSLGVAGGPPYEQYF
NA,TRBJ2-5,NA,13,TRBV2,TGTGCCAGCAGCGGGTTAAGGCAAGAGACCCAGTACTTC,CASSGLRQETQYF
NA,TRBJ2-1,NA,14,TRBV29-1,TGCAGCGCCCGAAAAAAAACAGAGGACAATGAGCAGTTCTTC,CSARKKTEDNEQFF
NA,TRBJ2-1,NA,14,TRBV29-1,TGCAGCGTTGGTGGGCTGAGCTCCTACAATGAGCAGTTCTTC,CSVGGLSSYNEQFF
NA,TRBJ1-2,NA,14,TRBV30,TGTGCCTGCTCGCAGACCGATATCCCATATGGCTACACCTTC,CACSQTDIPYGYTF
NA,TRBJ2-6,NA,14,TRBV5-1,TGCGCCAGCAGCCCCTCGTTGGGGGCCAACGTCCTGACTTTC,CASSPSLGANVLTF
NA,TRBJ2-7,NA,14,TRBV27,TGTGCCAGCAGTTCAACGGGGGAATTACGAGGACAGTACTTC,CASSSTGELRGQYF
NA,TRBJ2-2,NA,13,TRBV9,TGTGCCAGCAGCGCTGGGGGAGCGCCGGAGCTGTTTTTT,CASSAGGAPELFF
few,TRBJ1-1,TRBD1,14,TRBV5-6,TGTGCCAGCGGCCTCCGGCCAGGGGGCACTGAAGCTTTCTTT,CASGLRPGGTEAFF
NA,TRBJ1-2,NA,14,TRBV18,TGTGCCAGCTCAGGGCAGGGATCGGACTATGGCTACACCTTC,CASSGQGSDYGYTF
NA,TRBJ2-7,TRBD1,14,TRBV5-1,TGCGCCAGCAGCTTCAGGTCAGGGGGATACGAGCAGTACTTC,CASSFRSGGYEQYF
NA,TRBJ2-1,NA,18,TRBV4-1,TGCGCCAGCAGCCGGACGGGAAGCGGAAAAAAGGCCTACAATGAGCAGTTCTTC,CASSRTGSGKKAYNEQFF
NA,TRBJ2-2,TRBD2,16,TRBV6-5,TGTGCCAGCAGTTACAATCTAGCGGCGAACACCGGGGAGCTGTTTTTT,CASSYNLAANTGELFF
NA,TRBJ2-7,TRBD2,17,TRBV14,TGTGCCAGCAGCCGAGCGGGACGGAACGACCTCGGCCACGAGCAGTACTTC,CASSRAGRNDLGHEQYF
NA,TRBJ1-5,NA,11,TRBV15,TGTGCCACCAGTGTGAATCAGCCCCAGCATTTT,CATSVNQPQHF